A selection of T cell receptor beta chains follows, all from one sample in a study of blood T cells in healthy people across ages. TCRdb called the 5' RACE reads again in MiXCR, with one record for every CDR3 protein. The data contain about 1 million distinct CDR3 sequences, more than 40% of them singletons. The specimen was blood. The source of these receptors is a woman aged 60-75 years in good health. CDR3s include the opening cysteine and the closing phenylalanine or tryptophan. The order of the fields is D gene, clone size, J gene, V gene, CDR3 length, CDR3 DNA, CDR3 protein. D genes are given only for firm matches. Clone size is not always given. Where it is, it says once, few, many or a class for expanded clones.

>NA|NA|TRBJ1-1|TRBV2|13
TGTGCCAGAGCGACAGGAGGGAACACTGAAGCTTTCTTT
CARATGGNTEAFF
>NA|NA|TRBJ2-4|TRBV20-1|18
TGCAGTGCTAGGCCACTAGGGGGGGAGAACCTAGCCAAAAACATTCAGTACTTC
CSARPLGGENLAKNIQYF
>TRBD2|NA|TRBJ2-3|TRBV6-5|14
TGTGCCAGCAGTGACTCGCGGGAGTACAGATACGCGTATTTT
CASSDSREYRYAYF
>TRBD1|once|TRBJ1-5|TRBV28|16
TGTGCCAGCAAAAACAGGGGCAGCGGTGGCAATCAGCCCCAGCATTTT
CASKNRGSGGNQPQHF
>NA|NA|TRBJ1-5|TRBV24-1|15
TGTGCCACCAGTGACTCGGGTCTTAGCAATCAGCCCCAGCATTTT
CATSDSGLSNQPQHF
>NA|many|TRBJ2-5|TRBV6-2/TRBV6-3|13
TGTGCCAGCAGCCAGGGACCTAAAGAGACCCAGTACTTC
CASSQGPKETQYF
>NA|NA|TRBJ2-7|TRBV28|14
TGTGCCAGCAGAACCGGGACAAACTCCTACGAGCAGTACTTC
CASRTGTNSYEQYF
>NA|NA|TRBJ2-5|TRBV5-1|13
TGCGCCAGCAGCCCGTATACAAGAGAGACCCAGTACTTC
CASSPYTRETQYF
>TRBD1|NA|TRBJ1-1|TRBV20-1|12
TGCAGTGCCACTATCGACAGGGCTGAAGCTTTCTTT
CSATIDRAEAFF
>NA|few|TRBJ1-1|TRBV29-1|13
TGCAGCGGGTCCTCCGGGTTAAACACTGAAGCTTTCTTT
CSGSSGLNTEAFF
>NA|few|TRBJ2-5|TRBV29-1|12
TGCAGCGTTGGCGCGGTGCGAGAGACCCAGTACTTC
CSVGAVRETQYF
>TRBD2|NA|TRBJ2-1|TRBV2|16
TGTGCCAGCAGTCAGACTAGCGGGACCATCTACAATGAGCAGTTCTTC
CASSQTSGTIYNEQFF
>NA|NA|TRBJ2-3|TRBV20-1|15
TGCAGTGCTAGAGATAGTGTTGCCCGAGGAGATACGCAGTATTTT
CSARDSVARGDTQYF
>NA|once|TRBJ2-1|TRBV12-3/TRBV12-4|14
TGTGCCAGCAGTTTATCTAGATCCTACGATGAGCAGTTCTTC
CASSLSRSYDEQFF
>TRBD2|NA|TRBJ2-1|TRBV7-3|17
TGTGCCAGCAGCCCGTCCGGGACTAGCGGGATTGGTGATGAGCAGTTCTTC
CASSPSGTSGIGDEQFF
>TRBD1|NA|TRBJ1-2|TRBV3-1|16
TGTGCCAGCAGCCAAGATTCGGGGACAGGCTACTATGGCTACACCTTC
CASSQDSGTGYYGYTF
>NA|NA|TRBJ2-3|TRBV29-1|11
TGCAGCGTTGAAAAGGCTAATACGCAGTATTTT
CSVEKANTQYF
>NA|NA|TRBJ2-1|TRBV6-5|13
TGTACCAGCAGGGAAGACCAAAACAATGAGCAGTTCTTC
CTSREDQNNEQFF
>TRBD1|NA|TRBJ2-1|TRBV6-5|13
TGTGCCAGCTCTAGGGGGCGCCTAGATGAGCAGTTCTTC
CASSRGRLDEQFF
>NA|few|TRBJ2-7|TRBV15|15
TGTGCCACCAGCAGAGCCTTAGGTATCTCCTACGAGCAGTACTTC
CATSRALGISYEQYF
>TRBD2|few|TRBJ2-3|TRBV29-1|16
TGCAGCACCGGACTAGCGGGAGTATATAGCACAGATACGCAGTATTTT
CSTGLAGVYSTDTQYF
>NA|few|TRBJ2-7|TRBV28|14
TGTGCCAGCAGGGGAAGCAGGGTTGGGTACGAGCAGTACTTC
CASRGSRVGYEQYF
>TRBD2|NA|TRBJ2-5|TRBV12-3/TRBV12-4|16
TGTGCCAGCAGTTTAGCGCTGGGTGTCGGGGGGGAGACCCAGTACTTC
CASSLALGVGGETQYF
>TRBD1|many|TRBJ2-3|TRBV29-1|14
TGCAGCATATCCGGGACAGCCAGCACAGATACGCAGTATTTT
CSISGTASTDTQYF
>NA|NA|TRBJ2-3|TRBV7-9|15
TGTGCCAGCAGCTCACCCCCGACCAGCACAGATACGCAGTATTTT
CASSSPPTSTDTQYF
>TRBD2|NA|TRBJ2-7|TRBV7-9|14
TGTGCCAGCAGCCAGACTAGCGCCTATTACGAGCAGTACTTC
CASSQTSAYYEQYF
>NA|NA|TRBJ1-1|TRBV30|13
TGTGCCTGGAGTCCGACAGAGAACACTGAAGCTTTCTTT
CAWSPTENTEAFF
>NA|once|TRBJ1-2|TRBV2|13
TGTGCCAGCAGTGAAGCAGGATACTATGGCTACACCTTC
CASSEAGYYGYTF
>TRBD1|few|TRBJ1-2|TRBV15|13
TGTGCCACCAGCAGAGGACAGGGCTATGGCTACACCTTC
CATSRGQGYGYTF
>TRBD1|NA|TRBJ1-2|TRBV20-1|14
TGCAGTGCGAGGGGGGACAGGGATGAGAATGGCTACACCTTC
CSARGDRDENGYTF
>TRBD2|few|TRBJ2-7|TRBV5-1|21
TGCGCCAGCAGATACTCCGGGACTAGCGGGAAAGCCCTATTAACCGCCTACGAGCAGTACTTC
CASRYSGTSGKALLTAYEQYF
>NA|many|TRBJ1-2|TRBV27|12
TGTGCCAGCAGCTTATCGGGCTATGGCTACACCTTC
CASSLSGYGYTF
>NA|NA|TRBJ2-7|TRBV14|16
TGTGCCAGCAGCCCCACCAGGAGGCTGTACCTCCACGAGCAGTACTTC
CASSPTRRLYLHEQYF
>TRBD1|NA|TRBJ1-4|TRBV7-2|16
TGTGCCAGCAGCCCAGGACCGGCGACAGGGTTGAGAAAACTGTTTTTT
CASSPGPATGLRKLFF
>NA|NA|TRBJ2-2|TRBV14|14
TGTGCCAGCAGCTCAGACAGCCACACCGGGGAGCTGTTTTTT
CASSSDSHTGELFF
>TRBD1|NA|TRBJ1-5|TRBV5-6|15
TGTGCCAGCAGCGGGGGGACAGTCACGAATCAGCCCCAGCATTTT
CASSGGTVTNQPQHF
>NA|few|TRBJ1-5|TRBV27|15
TGTGCCAGCAGTTTAATTGGAGGGAACAATCAGCCCCAGCATTTT
CASSLIGGNNQPQHF
>TRBD1|NA|TRBJ2-7|TRBV6-1|15
TGTGCCAGCAGTGAACCTAACAGGGGCCAAGTCGAGCAGTACTTC
CASSEPNRGQVEQYF
>NA|NA|TRBJ2-5|TRBV12-3/TRBV12-4|12
TGTGCCAGCAGCCCCAGGGTAGGGACCCAGTACTTC
CASSPRVGTQYF
>TRBD1|few|TRBJ1-2|TRBV5-1|15
TGCGCCAGCAGGCCGGGACAGGGGACGCACTATGGCTACACCTTC
CASRPGQGTHYGYTF
>NA|NA|TRBJ2-7|TRBV20-1|14
TGCAGTGCCCTCTTCCCCCTTAGCTCCTACGAGCAGTACTTC
CSALFPLSSYEQYF
>TRBD2|NA|TRBJ2-1|TRBV7-2|17
TGTGCCAGCAGCTTAGCAGGCGGGCTAGCGGGTCACAATGAGCAGTTCTTC
CASSLAGGLAGHNEQFF
>NA|few|TRBJ1-1|TRBV29-1|13
TGCAGCGTTGAAGCAGGCTGGAACACTGAAGCTTTCTTT
CSVEAGWNTEAFF
>NA|few|TRBJ2-1|TRBV2|13
TGTGCCACCCTACGCCCAGACGTGGGTTGGCAGTTCTTC
CATLRPDVGWQFF
>TRBD1|NA|TRBJ1-2|TRBV3-1|16
TGTGCCAGCAGCCAAGAAGCCGGGACAGGGAGCTATGGCTACACCTTC
CASSQEAGTGSYGYTF
>NA|NA|TRBJ2-6|TRBV6-1|14
TGTGCCAGCAGGAAAGTCTCTGGGGCCAACGTCCTGACTTTC
CASRKVSGANVLTF
>NA|NA|TRBJ2-4|TRBV20-1|16
TGCAGTGCTTATCCCCCCCGAGCGGAGGGCCGGTACATTCAGTACTTC
CSAYPPRAEGRYIQYF
>TRBD2|NA|TRBJ2-1|TRBV4-3|16
TGCGCCAGCAGCCAAGACGGGGGAGCGGGGGGAGAGACCCAGTTCTTC
CASSQDGGAGGETQFF
>TRBD2|few|TRBJ2-7|TRBV7-8|16
TGTGCCAGCAGCTTAGATGTGAGACTAGCGGCCTACGAGCAGTACTTC
CASSLDVRLAAYEQYF
>TRBD1|many|TRBJ2-5|TRBV10-3|13
TGTGCCTCGTCGGACAGGGGGCAAGAGACCCAGTACTTC
CASSDRGQETQYF
>NA|NA|TRBJ2-1|TRBV7-2|14
TGTGCCAGCGGCATGTGGGGGGTCTACAATGAGCAGTTCTTC
CASGMWGVYNEQFF
>NA|NA|TRBJ1-2|TRBV30|14
TGTGCCTGGACCCGACGAGGGTACGACTATGGCTACACCTTC
CAWTRRGYDYGYTF
>NA|NA|TRBJ2-3|TRBV6-2/TRBV6-3|16
TGTGCCAGCAGTTACGAGAGTAGCCTGGCGGCAGATACGCAGTATTTT
CASSYESSLAADTQYF
>TRBD1|NA|TRBJ2-1|TRBV6-6|12
TGTGCCAGCAGGACAGGGAACAATGAGCAGTTCTTC
CASRTGNNEQFF
>TRBD1|few|TRBJ1-2|TRBV5-5|14
TGTGCCAGCAGCCGGACAGGGGGCGTCTATGGCTACACCTTC
CASSRTGGVYGYTF
>NA|few|TRBJ1-5|TRBV29-1|13
TGCAGCGTTGTTACAGGGAGCAATCAGCCCCAGCATTTT
CSVVTGSNQPQHF